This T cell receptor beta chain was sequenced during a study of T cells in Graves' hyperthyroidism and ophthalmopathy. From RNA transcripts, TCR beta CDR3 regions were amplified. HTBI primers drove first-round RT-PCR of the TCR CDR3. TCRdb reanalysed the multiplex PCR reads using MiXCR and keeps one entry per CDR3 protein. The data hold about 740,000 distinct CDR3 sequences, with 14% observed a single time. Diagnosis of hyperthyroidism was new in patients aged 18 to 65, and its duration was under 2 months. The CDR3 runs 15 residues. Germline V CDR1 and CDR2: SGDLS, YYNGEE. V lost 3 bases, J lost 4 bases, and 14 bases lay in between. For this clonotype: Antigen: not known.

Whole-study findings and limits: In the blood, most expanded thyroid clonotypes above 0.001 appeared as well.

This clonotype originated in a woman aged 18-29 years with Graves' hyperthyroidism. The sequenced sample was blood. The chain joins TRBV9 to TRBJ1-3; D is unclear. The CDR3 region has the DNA TGTGCCAGCAGCGCCAGTTTGCGGGTCGGAAACACCATATATTTT. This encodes CASSASLRVGNTIYF.